A selection of T cell receptor beta chains follows, all from one sample in a study of early T cells in non-severe SARS-CoV-2 infection. A single record per CDR3 protein comes from TCRdb applying MiXCR to the 5' RACE reads. The table has roughly 64,000 distinct CDR3 sequences, approximately 9.2% seen once; the top ten hold about an eighth. The source was whole blood, collected at baseline. These receptors originate from an adult who was a healthcare worker with PCR-confirmed SARS-CoV-2 infection or an uninfected control (not recorded which). CDR3s leave out the opening cysteine and the closing phenylalanine or tryptophan.

v_call cdr3_aa
TRBV4-2 ASSQEDLYEQY
TRBV15 ATSRLAGVGYEQY
TRBV12-3/TRBV12-4 ASSGERGLEKLF
TRBV12-5 ASGLVQENTGELF
TRBV20-1 SAHGRSSCNEQF
TRBV10-2 ASSDEGAGAQH
TRBV25-1 ASISQVDSYEQY
TRBV24-1 ATSDPPPDGEETQY
TRBV6-2/TRBV6-3 ASSVGSRAF
TRBV7-2 ASSPRLAGAGDTQY
TRBV7-8 ASSPQRANTGELF
TRBV6-5 ASSRVVGHGAYSNQPQH
TRBV7-8 ASSSVAGNTDTQY
TRBV7-9 ASSLSGTPNTEAF
TRBV18 ASSPQRNEAF
TRBV7-8 ASSLREYGTGEQY
TRBV7-6 ASSLTSGAETQY
TRBV6-5 ASSGYPGEQY
TRBV5-6 ASSLTSGYNEQF
TRBV4-2 ASSPYEGDYGYT
TRBV20-1 SASGASGSKVTDTQY
TRBV14 ASSQDRGYYNEQF
TRBV19 ASSIDRGNQPQH
TRBV7-9 ASSRQGYTEAF
TRBV6-6 VSSPDTKYSPLH
TRBV19 ASSKSFSRGRNGYEQY
TRBV30 AWSVNRGSEAF
TRBV5-1 ASNLALVASGASPHEQY
TRBV7-7 ASSPDRENEQF
TRBV21-1 ASSKVDRREGQRTQY
TRBV6-4 ASSGEQDYNEQF